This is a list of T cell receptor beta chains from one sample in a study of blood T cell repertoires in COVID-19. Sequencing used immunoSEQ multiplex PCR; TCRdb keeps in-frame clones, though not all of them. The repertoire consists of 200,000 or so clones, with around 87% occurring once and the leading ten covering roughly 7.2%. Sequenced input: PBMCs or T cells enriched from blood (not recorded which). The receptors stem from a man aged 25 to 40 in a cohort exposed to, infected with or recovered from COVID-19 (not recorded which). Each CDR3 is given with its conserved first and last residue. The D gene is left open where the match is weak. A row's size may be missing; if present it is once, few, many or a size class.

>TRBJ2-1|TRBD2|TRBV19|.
CASSTLAGSSYNEQFF
TGTGCCAGTAGTACCCTAGCGGGGAGCTCCTACAATGAGCAGTTCTTC
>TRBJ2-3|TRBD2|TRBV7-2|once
CASSSQIRTSGRSDTQYF
TGTGCCAGCAGCTCCCAGATTAGGACTAGCGGGAGATCGGATACGCAGTATTTT
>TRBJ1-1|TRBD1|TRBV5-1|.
CASTDWTGGTEAFF
TGCGCCAGCACCGATTGGACAGGGGGAACTGAAGCTTTCTTT
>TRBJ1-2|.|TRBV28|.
CASRSLVRLDYGYTF
TGTGCCAGCAGATCACTAGTAAGGCTCGACTATGGCTACACCTTC
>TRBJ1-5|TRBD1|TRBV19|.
CATSTGRSSNQPQHF
TGTGCCACCTCGACAGGGCGGTCGAGCAATCAGCCCCAGCATTTT
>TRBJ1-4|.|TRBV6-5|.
CASTLGATVNEKLFF
TGTGCCAGCACCCTGGGGGCCACGGTAAATGAAAAACTGTTTTTT
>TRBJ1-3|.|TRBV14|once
CASSQMSRGRGGNTIYF
TGTGCCAGCAGCCAAATGTCGAGAGGGCGCGGGGGAAACACCATATATTTT
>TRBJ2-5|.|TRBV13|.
CASSGGGKETQYF
TGTGCCAGCAGCGGGGGAGGTAAAGAGACCCAGTACTTC
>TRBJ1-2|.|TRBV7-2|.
CASSSARQPSYGYTF
TGTGCCAGCAGCTCAGCCCGACAGCCCAGCTATGGCTACACCTTC
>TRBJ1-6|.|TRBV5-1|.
CASSFGRSNNSPLHF
TGCGCCAGCAGCTTTGGCCGATCAAATAATTCACCCCTCCACTTT
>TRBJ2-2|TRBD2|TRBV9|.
CASSVEASGANTGELFF
TGTGCCAGCAGCGTAGAGGCTAGCGGGGCGAACACCGGGGAGCTGTTTTTT
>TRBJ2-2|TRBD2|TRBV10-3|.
CAISEWLLVAGGELFF
TGTGCCATCAGTGAGTGGCTTCTGGTAGCGGGCGGGGAGCTGTTTTTT
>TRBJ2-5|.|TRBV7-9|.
CASSPTGETQYF
TGTGCCAGCAGCCCAACCGGAGAGACCCAGTACTTC
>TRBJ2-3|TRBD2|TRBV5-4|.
CASSLGGTSPTDTQYF
TGTGCCAGCAGCTTAGGTGGGACTAGCCCCACAGATACGCAGTATTTT
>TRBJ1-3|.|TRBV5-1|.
CASKREPSGNTIYF
TGCGCCAGCAAACGGGAGCCCTCTGGAAACACCATATATTTT
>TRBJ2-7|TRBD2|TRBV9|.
CASSGTSGRDEQYF
TGTGCCAGCAGCGGGACTAGCGGGAGGGACGAGCAGTACTTC
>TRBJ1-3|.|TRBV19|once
CASTWASGNTIYF
TGTGCCAGTACGTGGGCTTCTGGAAACACCATATATTTT
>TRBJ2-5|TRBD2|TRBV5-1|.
CASSLGGSGRGETQYF
TGCGCCAGCAGCTTGGGGGGTAGCGGGAGAGGCGAGACCCAGTACTTC
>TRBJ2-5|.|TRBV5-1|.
CASSLLPRETQYF
TGCGCCAGCAGCTTACTTCCACGGGAGACCCAGTACTTC
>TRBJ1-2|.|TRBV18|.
CASSPQPGNYGYTF
TGTGCCAGCTCACCGCAGCCAGGGAACTATGGCTACACCTTC
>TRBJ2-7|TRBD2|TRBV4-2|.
CASSQDHGVTSVSYEQYF
TGTGCCAGCAGCCAAGATCACGGCGTCACTAGCGTTTCCTACGAGCAGTACTTC
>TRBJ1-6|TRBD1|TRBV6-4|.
CASREGQGDNSPLHF
TGTGCCAGCAGGGAGGGACAGGGCGACAATTCACCCCTCCACTTT
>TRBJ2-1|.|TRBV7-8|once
CASSRGQPYNEQFF
TGTGCCAGCAGCCGAGGACAGCCTTACAATGAGCAGTTCTTC
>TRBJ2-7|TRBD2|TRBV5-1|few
CASSSGLAGGISSYEQYF
TGCGCCAGCAGCTCCGGACTAGCGGGTGGGATCAGCTCCTACGAGCAGTACTTC
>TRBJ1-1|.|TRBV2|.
CASPGSYTEAFF
TGTGCCAGCCCCGGGAGTTACACTGAAGCTTTCTTT
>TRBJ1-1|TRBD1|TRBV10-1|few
CASSRTGPSEAFF
TGCGCCAGCAGCCGGACAGGGCCCTCTGAAGCTTTCTTT
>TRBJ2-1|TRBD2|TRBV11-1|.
CASSLVRAGGYNEQFF
TGTGCCAGCAGCTTAGTACGGGCGGGAGGGTACAATGAGCAGTTCTTC
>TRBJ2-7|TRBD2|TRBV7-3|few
CASSTPSGRSSYEQYF
TGTGCCAGCAGCACCCCTAGCGGGAGGAGCTCCTACGAGCAGTACTTC
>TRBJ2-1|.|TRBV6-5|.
CASTSGLNEQFF
TGTGCCAGCACCAGCGGGCTCAATGAGCAGTTCTTC
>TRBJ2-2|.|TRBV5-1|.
CASSFQTNTGELFF
TGCGCCAGCAGCTTCCAGACAAACACCGGGGAGCTGTTTTTT
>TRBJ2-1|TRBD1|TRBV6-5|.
CASSLGQPYNEQFF
TGTGCCAGCAGCCTGGGACAGCCTTACAATGAGCAGTTCTTC
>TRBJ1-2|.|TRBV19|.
CASSMQDRANYGYTF
TGTGCCAGTAGTATGCAGGACAGAGCTAACTATGGCTACACCTTC
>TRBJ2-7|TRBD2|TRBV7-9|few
CASSLESGRGEQYF
TGTGCCAGCAGCTTAGAAAGCGGGAGAGGAGAGCAGTACTTC
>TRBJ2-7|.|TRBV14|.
CASSQTKDRLSHEQYF
TGTGCCAGCAGCCAAACCAAAGACAGGCTATCCCACGAGCAGTACTTC
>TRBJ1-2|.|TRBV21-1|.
CASEDRNSEGYTF
TGTGCCAGCGAGGACAGGAACTCAGAAGGCTACACCTTC
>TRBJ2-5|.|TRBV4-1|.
CASSQWPETQYF
TGCGCCAGCAGCCAATGGCCAGAGACCCAGTACTTC